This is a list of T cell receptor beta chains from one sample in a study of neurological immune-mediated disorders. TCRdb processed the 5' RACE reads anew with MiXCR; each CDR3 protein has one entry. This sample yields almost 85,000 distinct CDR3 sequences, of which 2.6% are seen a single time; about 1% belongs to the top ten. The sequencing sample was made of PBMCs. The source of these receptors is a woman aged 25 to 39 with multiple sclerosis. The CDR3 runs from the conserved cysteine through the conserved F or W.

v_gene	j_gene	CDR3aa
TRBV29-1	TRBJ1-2	CSVGLHNYGYTF
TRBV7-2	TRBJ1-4	CASSFYRDEKLFF
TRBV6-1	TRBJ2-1	CASTGGTSGSHEQFF
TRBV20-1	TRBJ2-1	CSARAGGGNEQFF
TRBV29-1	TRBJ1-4	CSVTGTGQEKLFF
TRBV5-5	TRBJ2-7	CASSRGRSSYEQYF
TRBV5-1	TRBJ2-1	CASSLGQGGNEQFF
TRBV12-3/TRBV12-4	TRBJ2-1	CASSLLAGKYNEQFF
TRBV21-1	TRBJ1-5	CASSTSTGPFQPQHF
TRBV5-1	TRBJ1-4	CASSSGGQLGNEKLFF
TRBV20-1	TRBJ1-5	CSERRQGSVDQPQHF
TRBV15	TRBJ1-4	CATQPASQGNEKLFF
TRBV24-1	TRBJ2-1	CATSDNEAGGSYNEQFF
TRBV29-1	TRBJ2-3	CSVQPRTDTQYF
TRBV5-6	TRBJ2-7	CASSFTGTAYEQYF
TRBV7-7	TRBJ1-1	CASSLVFNTEAFF
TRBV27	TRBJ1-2	CASASTWIEGYTF
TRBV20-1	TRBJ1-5	CSAQTGTGGTNQPQHF
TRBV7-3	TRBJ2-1	CASSSPGLAGGNEQFF
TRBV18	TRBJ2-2	CASSSSGSHTGELFF
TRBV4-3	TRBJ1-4	CASSQDWEAGEATNEKLFF
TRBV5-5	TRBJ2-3	CASSLDSGPRGADTQYF
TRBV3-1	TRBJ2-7	CASSRLGYEQYF
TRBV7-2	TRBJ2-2	CASSGTGGTNTGELFF
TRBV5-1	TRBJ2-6	CASSPRLAGSSGANVLTF
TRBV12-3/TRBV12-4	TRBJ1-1	CASSHVGTMNTEAFF
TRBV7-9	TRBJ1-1	CASSLAWDTEAFF
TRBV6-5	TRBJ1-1	CASSYRVSGFTEAFF
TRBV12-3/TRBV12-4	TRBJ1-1	CASSQRGGRPAFF
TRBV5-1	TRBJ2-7	CASSSRTDGYEQYF
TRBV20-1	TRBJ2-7	CSAAGLAGDDSSYEQYF
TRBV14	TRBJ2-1	CASSQVRYNEQFF
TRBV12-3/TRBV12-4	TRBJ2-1	CASSLGTGYNEQFF
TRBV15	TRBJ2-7	CATSRDLGGYEQYF
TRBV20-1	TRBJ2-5	CSAHTGEGETQYF
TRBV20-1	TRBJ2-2	CSVPTPKGNTGELFF
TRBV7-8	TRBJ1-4	CASSRGVIKEKLFF
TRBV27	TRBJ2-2	CASSLRQAIAGELFF
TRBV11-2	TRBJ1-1	CASSFRGMNTEAFF
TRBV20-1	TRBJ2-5	CSARRLAGLREETQYF
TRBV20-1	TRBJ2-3	CSAPLGDTQYF
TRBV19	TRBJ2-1	CASSIDGIEQFF
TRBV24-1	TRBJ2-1	CATSDPQGDNEQFF
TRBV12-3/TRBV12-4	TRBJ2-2	CASSFGTGELFF
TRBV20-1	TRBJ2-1	CSARDRVRGLRGNEQFF
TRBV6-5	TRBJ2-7	CASSYPQMMGSSYEQYF
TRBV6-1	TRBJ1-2	CASSVGRLRYGYTF
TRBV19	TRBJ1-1	CASSKGGGTEAFF
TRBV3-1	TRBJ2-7	CASSLEYEQYF
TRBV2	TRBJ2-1	CASLHPSSYNEQFF